The 18 T cell receptor beta chains in this list originate from one sample, sequenced in a study of vaccination and CD4 T cells after COVID-19. Treatment in this sample: approximately nine-day PBMC culture with coronavirus spike peptide pools or control peptides (ViraFEST assay). Sequencing of DNA taken from cultured CD4+ T cells relied on the Oncomine TCR Beta short-read assay. A single record per CDR3 protein comes from TCRdb applying MiXCR to the PCR reads. This sample has about 21,000 distinct CDR3 sequences; approximately 40% occur once, and the top ten carry roughly 5%. The antigens these receptors bind are not known. The source was CD4+ T cells from blood, cultured in vitro, collected before SARS-CoV-2 vaccination. These receptors came from a human donor who had recovered from COVID-19.

The chain couples TRBV20-1 to TRBJ1-1, with a possible D match to TRBD1 (6 bases). V lost 5 bases and J lost 5, with 18 bases in between. The length of the CDR3 is 14 residues. From germline, CDR1 is DFQATT and CDR2 SNEGSKA (reference sequence). The CDR3 DNA reads as TGCAGTGCTTCAAGCCGGGTCAGGGGAACTGAAGCTTTCTTT. Its translation: CSASSRVRGTEAFF.

The chain joins TRBV12-3 or TRBV12-4 to TRBJ1-2, with TRBD1 matching 10 bases. The CDR3 extends over 18 amino acids. V gave up 3 bases and J gave up 4 bases; unmatched junction bases: 14. The CDR3 coding sequence is TGTGCCAGCAGTTTCTCGAGGCGACAGGGGGCGCGAGGCTATGGCTACACCTTC. Its protein product is CASSFSRRQGARGYGYTF.

CDR3 coding DNA: TGTGCCAGCAGCGTAACAGGGTCTGGAAACACCATATATTTT. Encoded protein: CASSVTGSGNTIYF. The gene calls are TRBV5-4 and TRBJ1-3, with D perhaps TRBD1 (6 bases). The CDR3 spans 14 residues. CDR1 SGHNT and CDR2 YYREEE come from the germline V gene (reference sequence). The V end was cut by 4 bases, the J end by 1 base, with 9 bases between.

The rearrangement links TRBV2 to TRBJ2-7; TRBD1 might be the D (6 bases). The CDR3 runs to 13 residues. Germline assignment: CDR1 SNHLY and CDR2 FYNNEI. Trimming removed 7 bases at V and 3 bases at J, with 13 bases between. CDR3 amino acids: CASNRDTLYEQYF. Here the CDR3 DNA reads TGTGCCAGCAACCGGGACACCCTCTACGAGCAGTACTTC.

The chain recombines TRBV5-5 with TRBJ1-6; D gene ambiguous. V was clipped by 4 bases and J by 7 bases, with 18 bases between them. This CDR3 contains 16 residues. Germline CDR1 reads SGHKS; CDR2 reads YYEKEE (reference sequence). The CDR3: CASSRAPFPENSPLHF. The CDR3, as DNA: TGTGCCAGCAGCCGGGCCCCTTTCCCGGAGAATTCACCCCTCCACTTT.

The rearrangement links TRBV5-1 to TRBJ1-1, with TRBD1 matching over 7 bases. Germline trimming cut 3 bases from V and 1 base from J; bases unmatched to any gene: 6. From germline, CDR1 is SGHRS and CDR2 YFSETQ. This CDR3 comprises 15 residues. The CDR3 DNA reads as TGCGCCAGCAGCTCCCTGGGACAGACGAACACTGAAGCTTTCTTT. This codes for CASSSLGQTNTEAFF.

This clonotype is categorized as medium-sized. J is TRBJ2-5 and V is TRBV20-1; 13 bases map to TRBD2. V lost 6 bases and J lost 5; bases outside the gene matches: 6. Germline lookup yields CDR1 DFQATT and CDR2 SNEGSKA (reference sequence). CDR3 length: 14 amino acids. The CDR3, as DNA: TGCAGTGCCGGGAGGACTAGCGGGAGCGAGACCCAGTACTTC. Amino acids: CSAGRTSGSETQYF.

This clonotype came up a few times. The V and J genes are TRBV20-1 and TRBJ1-3; TRBD1 matches 8 bases. The CDR3 covers 14 residues. The germline V gene encodes CDR1 DFQATT and CDR2 SNEGSKA (reference sequence). The junction had 4 bases not matched to a gene; V was cut back by 3 bases and J by 3 bases. CDR3 sequence: CSARVRGLGNTIYF. The CDR3 coding sequence is TGCAGTGCTAGGGTCAGGGGGCTTGGAAACACCATATATTTT.

The chain's CDR3 is CASSLGAAALSGANVLTF. CDR3 DNA sequence: TGTGCCAGCAGCTTGGGGGCAGCCGCCCTTTCTGGGGCCAACGTCCTGACTTTC. The V gene is TRBV5-4, the J gene TRBJ2-6; D gene uncertain. Germline-derived CDR1 and CDR2 are SGHNT and YYREEE (reference sequence). V dropped 0 bases and J dropped 1 base, with 14 bases sitting between them. The CDR3 is 18 residues long.

This clonotype was seen only a few times. V usage is TRBV2 and J usage is TRBJ1-6; D unclear. The CDR3 spans 13 residues. Trimming left V 1 base short and J 10 bases short, with 8 bases between. The germline CDR1 and CDR2 sequences are SNHLY and FYNNEI. CDR3 amino acids: CASSEGLGSPLHF. CDR3 DNA sequence: TGTGCCAGCAGTGAAGGGCTGGGATCACCCCTCCACTTT.

This clonotype occurred a few times. The chain links TRBV10-3 to TRBJ1-2, with D tentatively TRBD1 (6 bases). This CDR3 has 16 amino acids. Per the germline V gene, CDR1 is ENHRY and CDR2 is SYGVKD. Trimming cost V 10 bases and J 7 bases, with 28 bases left between them. The CDR3 bases are TGTGCCACCAAAAACCCTTCGACAGGTGATCTCGGTGGCTACACCTTC. The encoded protein is CATKNPSTGDLGGYTF.

The CDR3 sequence: CASSFLTDSYEQYF. CDR3 nucleotide sequence: TGTGCCAGCAGCTTCTTGACAGACTCCTACGAGCAGTACTTC. The chain has TRBV11-3 and TRBJ2-7, with TRBD1 as a possible D gene (5 bases). The V gene lost 3 bases and the J gene lost 0 bases, with 9 bases spanning the gap. CDR3 length: 14 amino acids. CDR1 is SGHNT and CDR2 is YENEEA in the germline V gene.

V gene TRBV20-1 combines with J gene TRBJ2-3; D uncertain. Germline V gene lookup returns CDR1 DFQATT and CDR2 SNEGSKA (reference sequence). Trimming cost V 5 bases and J 4 bases, with 13 bases left between them. This CDR3 is built from 13 residues. The CDR3 region is CSALDTAADTQYF. The CDR3 region has the DNA TGCAGTGCTTTAGACACGGCGGCAGATACGCAGTATTTT.

A remark on this clonotype: A junction boundary mismatches the germline segment, possibly from a read error. The rearrangement joins TRBV6-5 to TRBJ2-7; D uncertain. Germline CDR1 reads MNHEY; CDR2 reads SVGAGI. The CDR3 spans 15 residues. The CDR3 spells CASSYSRTDTYEQYF. DNA of the CDR3: TGTGCCAGCAGTTACTCGAGAACCGACACCTATGAGCAGTACTTC.

J is TRBJ1-2 and V is TRBV6-1; TRBD1 matches at 9 bases. Trimming took 0 bases from V and 9 from J; bases not matched to a gene: 8. The length of the CDR3 is 15 residues. Germline CDR1 is MNHNS and CDR2 is SASEGT. DNA for the CDR3: TGTGCCAGCAGTGAAGCCGCCGGGACAGGGATCAGCTACACCTTC. This gives the protein CASSEAAGTGISYTF.

This clonotype was observed a handful of times. This chain joins TRBV7-2 and TRBJ2-7, with D uncertain. CDR1 and CDR2 (germline): SGHTA, FQGNSA. The germline V and J ends were trimmed by 1 base and 2 bases, with 9 bases remaining between them. The CDR3 length is 14 residues. The CDR3 DNA sequence: TGTGCCAGCAGCTTAGTCAGGAAGACCTACGAGCAGTACTTC. As protein: CASSLVRKTYEQYF.

Only a few counts were recorded for this clonotype. The rearrangement uses TRBV19 and TRBJ2-2; D uncertain. Per germline, CDR1 LNHDA and CDR2 SQIVND (reference sequence). The CDR3 runs 14 residues. V lost 3 bases and J lost 2, with 7 bases in between. In DNA, the CDR3 is TGTGCCAGTAGTATGGGCGTAAACACCGGGGAGCTGTTTTTT. It translates to CASSMGVNTGELFF.

This clonotype has just a few counts. CDR3 nucleotide sequence: TGCAGTGCTGCCCCCAGCGGACTAGCGATCCACGAGCAGTACTTC. Protein product: CSAAPSGLAIHEQYF. The gene calls are TRBV20-1 and TRBJ2-7; 9 positions agree with TRBD2. V was pared by 5 bases and J by 5 bases, with 13 bases of the junction left unmatched. Per the germline V gene, CDR1 is DFQATT and CDR2 is SNEGSKA (reference sequence). The CDR3 runs to 15 residues.